Described below is a single TCR beta chain sequence and its context. Its specificity is not known. The CDR3 is made up of 16 amino acids. Germline trimming cut 0 bases from V and 3 bases from J; bases unmatched to any gene: 6. Germline-derived CDR1 and CDR2 are SGHDT and YYEEEE. The primer mix had 60 Vbeta and 13 Jbeta primers. Here immunoSEQ multiplex PCR was the method, and the copy in TCRdb shows in-frame clones only, minus some. The sample holds about 180,000 clones, almost 80% seen once. This specimen belongs to a study of cytomegalovirus exposure and HLA in healthy donors. Across the whole study: Prior work identified some 120 million unique TCR beta sequences in 150 million to 200 million T cells.

Study-level findings and limits: While the bulk of TCR sequences proved rare, some public TCRs turned up in many donors.

Sequencing used PBMCs. This TCR was recovered from a man in his forties or fifties in good health and CMV-seropositive. The chain uses TRBV5-6 and TRBJ2-1, with 7 bases that match TRBD2. CDR3 DNA: TGTGCCAGCAGCTTGGCCCCTGGCGGGGGCTACAATGAGCAGTTCTTC. It specifies CASSLAPGGGYNEQFF.